This entry features one T cell receptor beta chain sequence. This sample is drawn from a study of T cells in Graves' hyperthyroidism and ophthalmopathy. Ophthalmopathy in the patients scored at least 3 on Clinical Activity Score and at least 4 on NOSPECS grade, lasting under 3 months. PBMCs were collected from a 10 ml volume of fresh peripheral blood. The investigators amplified TCR beta CDR3 regions from RNA transcripts. When the TCR CDR3 underwent first-round RT-PCR, the HTBI primer set was used. TCRdb reprocessed the multiplex PCR reads via MiXCR and lists one record per CDR3 protein. Of roughly 500,000 distinct CDR3 sequences listed, roughly 25% are singletons. Germline loops: CDR1 LNHDA, CDR2 SQIVND (reference sequence). Trimming cost V 3 bases and J 2 bases, with 8 bases left between them. The CDR3 sequence is 13 residues long.

The sample comprised blood. The V and J genes are TRBV19 and TRBJ2-7, with D uncertain. The source is a woman in her thirties with Graves' ophthalmopathy. CDR3 residues: CASSMGGPYEQYF. In DNA form, the CDR3 reads TGTGCCAGTAGTATGGGCGGCCCCTACGAGCAGTACTTC. The full variable domain, completed using reference TRBV19 and TRBJ2-7, is DGGITQSPKYLFRKEGQNVTLSCEQNLNHDAMYWYRQDPGQGLRLIYYSQIVNDFQKGDIAEGYSVSREKKESFPLTVTSAQKNPTAFYLCASSMGGPYEQYFGPGTRLTVT.